This passage covers 8 T cell receptor beta chains from one sample sequenced in a study of beta chain features in type 1 diabetes. Whole-study results and caveats: Researchers report that Type 1 diabetes patients had moderately but significantly shorter TCRB CDR3s across all four CD4+ subsets.

These TCRs' antigens remain unknown. The investigators reverse transcribed all of the isolated RNA, so they sequenced expressed TCRB transcripts. Profiling relied on immunoSEQ multiplex PCR, and the TCRdb table lists in-frame clones only, not all of them. The sample yields more than 550,000 clones, over 13% seen once. The sequenced sample was naive CD4+ T cells from blood. Receptors originate from a man younger than 35 with type 1 diabetes.

This clone was seen more than once but under ten times. The chain couples TRBV5-1 to TRBJ2-2; no firm D call. The CDR3 has 13 residues. Per germline, CDR1 SGHRS and CDR2 YFSETQ. Trimming left V 2 bases short and J 5 bases short, with 7 bases between. This CDR3 is CASSLLRTGELFF. CDR3 sequence (DNA): TGCGCCAGCAGCTTATTAAGAACCGGGGAGCTGTTTTTT. The full variable domain, completed using reference TRBV5-1 and TRBJ2-2, is KAGVTQTPRYLIKTRGQQVTLSCSPISGHRSVSWYQQTPGQGLQFLFEYFSETQRNKGNFPGRFSGRQFSNSRSEMNVSTLELGDSALYLCASSLLRTGELFFGEGSRLTVL.

The chain joins TRBV6-6 to TRBJ2-7, with D hard to call. CDR1 is MNHNY and CDR2 is SVGAGI in the germline V gene (reference sequence). Trimming stripped 9 bases from V and 4 bases from J, with 19 bases between. CDR3 length: 14 amino acids. CDR3 amino acids: CASLSSGTRYEQYF. The CDR3 bases are TGTGCCAGTCTGTCTTCGGGCACCCGGTACGAGCAGTACTTC.

The chain recombines TRBV5-1 with TRBJ1-5; D remains unclear. Germline V gives CDR1 SGHRS, CDR2 YFSETQ. V lost 4 bases, J lost 7 bases, and 15 bases lay in between. This CDR3 has 14 residues. The CDR3 loop reads CASSSGGKDQPQHF. The CDR3 bases are TGCGCCAGCAGCAGCGGCGGTAAAGACCAGCCCCAGCATTTT.

This clone was counted between two and nine times. Other DNA sequences in this sample translate to the same CDR3. The rearrangement joins TRBV29-1 to TRBJ2-7; possibly TRBD1 for D (5 bases). CDR1 and CDR2 from the germline V gene are SQVTM and ANQGSEA. The V end lost 4 bases, the J end lost 3 bases, and 10 bases lay between the germline ends. The CDR3 runs 12 residues. The CDR3 loop reads CSVVARDYEQYF. CDR3 sequence (DNA): TGCAGCGTTGTTGCCAGGGACTACGAGCAGTACTTC.

This clone was counted a few times. The chain joins TRBV30 to TRBJ2-7; weak D call: TRBD1 (5 bases). CDR3 size: 12 residues. CDR1 GTSNPN and CDR2 SVGIG come from the germline V gene (reference sequence). Trimming stripped 6 bases from V and 3 bases from J, with 12 bases between. CDR3 region: CACYAGFYEQYF. The CDR3 DNA follows: TGTGCCTGCTACGCAGGGTTCTACGAGCAGTACTTC.

This clone has only a few counts. The chain couples TRBV4-1 to TRBJ2-4; possibly TRBD1 for D (6 bases). This CDR3 spans 13 amino acids. V gave up 1 base and J gave up 8 bases, with 9 bases separating them. Per the germline V gene, CDR1 is MGHRA and CDR2 is YSYEKL. CDR3 sequence (DNA): TGCGCCAGCAGCCAAGCCAGGGGAGACATTCAGTACTTC. It codes for CASSQARGDIQYF.

With regard to this clone: Other DNA sequences of this sample code for an identical CDR3. The chain links TRBV18 to TRBJ1-4; D is perhaps TRBD1 (5 bases). The V end lost 3 bases, the J end lost 0 bases, and 5 bases lay between the germline ends. Looked up from germline, CDR1 is KGHSH and CDR2 is LQKENI. The CDR3 has 14 residues. The CDR3 coding sequence is TGTGCCAGCTCACCCAGGGCAACTAATGAAAAACTGTTTTTT. This codes for CASSPRATNEKLFF.

The genes are TRBV27 and TRBJ2-7; TRBD1 aligns across 7 bases. The germline CDR1 and CDR2 sequences are MNHEY and SMNVEV (reference sequence). The CDR3 is 16 amino acids. V gave up 0 bases and J gave up 2 bases; unmatched junction bases: 7. Here the CDR3 reads CASSLSTYTGAYEQYF. The CDR3 DNA reads as TGTGCCAGCAGTTTATCGACCTACACAGGGGCCTACGAGCAGTACTTC.